These 10 T cell receptor beta chains came from one sample sequenced in a study of T cells in tuberculosis. The data were produced by immunoSEQ multiplex PCR, yet TCRdb's version contains in-frame clones alone and is incomplete. The profile shows 25,000 to 35,000 clones, approximately 93% of them singletons. Sequencing was carried out using PBMCs. The receptors come from a donor aged 10-30 years with latent tuberculosis or without tuberculosis infection.

The chain carries TRBV27 and TRBJ2-1; no firm D call. CDR3 length equals 19 residues. CDR1 and CDR2 from the germline V gene are MNHEY and SMNVEV (reference sequence). Trimming stripped 0 bases from V and 4 bases from J, with 22 bases between. The CDR3 is CASSLSEWARPYEYNEQFF. DNA of the CDR3: TGTGCCAGCAGTTTATCTGAGTGGGCCCGTCCATACGAATACAATGAGCAGTTCTTC.

The rearrangement uses TRBV19 and TRBJ1-6, with no clear D. Germline CDR1 reads LNHDA; CDR2 reads SQIVND (reference sequence). The CDR3 length is 16 residues. V was pared by 3 bases and J by 2 bases, with 11 bases between. This CDR3 is CASSIRGDTYNSPLHF. The CDR3 nucleotides are TGTGCCAGTAGTATTCGTGGAGATACCTATAATTCACCCCTCCACTTT.

The chain carries TRBV5-4 and TRBJ1-2, with 9 positions matching TRBD1. CDR3 length: 13 residues. V shed 3 bases and J 4 bases; nucleotides not matched to a gene: 1. CDR1 is SGHNT, CDR2 YYREEE, per germline (reference sequence). CDR3 bases: TGTGCCAGCAGCTCGGGACAGGGCTATGGCTACACCTTC. Translation gives CASSSGQGYGYTF.

The sample holds a few counts of this clone. J is TRBJ1-6 and V is TRBV25-1, with D possibly TRBD1 on 5 matching bases. Germline lookup yields CDR1 MGHDK and CDR2 SYGVNS. V lost 4 bases, J lost 7 bases, and 14 bases lay in between. The length of the CDR3 is 15 residues. The DNA of the CDR3 is TGTGCCAGCAGTGTCTTGGGGCAAGGGAATTCACCCCTCCACTTT. Protein: CASSVLGQGNSPLHF.

The chain couples TRBV19 to TRBJ2-7, with TRBD2 matching 12 bases. The germline V gene has CDR1 LNHDA and CDR2 SQIVND (reference sequence). V shed 6 bases and J 2 bases; nucleotides not matched to a gene: 5. The CDR3 is made up of 15 amino acids. CDR3 in amino acids: CASSLAGGSTYEQYF. CDR3 in DNA: TGTGCCAGTAGCCTAGCGGGGGGGTCTACCTACGAGCAGTACTTC.

The rearrangement uses TRBV9 and TRBJ1-2; 9 bases match TRBD1. The V gene's germline CDR1 is SGDLS and CDR2 YYNGEE. This CDR3 contains 15 residues. V dropped 0 bases and J dropped 8; count of bases not matched to a gene: 8. CDR3 coding DNA: TGTGCCAGCAGCGTAGGGGACAGGGCGGTCCTCGGCTACACCTTC. Translated: CASSVGDRAVLGYTF. Drawing the rest from reference TRBV9 and TRBJ1-2, the complete variable domain is DSGVTQTPKHLITATGQRVTLRCSPRSGDLSVYWYQQSLDQGLQFLIQYYNGEERAKGNILERFSAQQFPDLHSELNLSSLELGDSALYFCASSVGDRAVLGYTFGSGTRLTVV.

This clone was counted a single time. V and J are TRBV11-2 and TRBJ2-7, with 9 nucleotides matching TRBD1. J gave up 4 bases and V 11 bases, and 9 bases lay outside the gene matches. This CDR3 spans 13 amino acids. From germline, CDR1 is SGHAT and CDR2 FQNNGV. The CDR3 DNA reads TGTGCCCCGGGGCTGGGACAGGGATACGAGCAGTACTTC. Its translation: CAPGLGQGYEQYF.

The chain employs TRBV27 and TRBJ2-7, with TRBD1 identical over 9 bases. The CDR3 spans 17 residues. Germline CDR1 is MNHEY and CDR2 is SMNVEV (reference sequence). V shed 1 base and J 3 bases; nucleotides not matched to a gene: 10. CDR3 in amino acids: CASSLLLGTGIIYEQYF. For the CDR3, the DNA is TGTGCCAGCAGTTTATTGTTGGGGACAGGGATTATCTACGAGCAGTACTTC.

This clone was detected only once. The J gene is TRBJ2-3, the V gene TRBV2, with D possibly being TRBD1 (6 bases). Between the trimmed V and J ends, which lost 5 bases and 4 bases, there was a span of 10 bases. CDR1 is SNHLY, CDR2 FYNNEI, per germline. The CDR3 sequence is 13 residues long. Here the CDR3 reads CASSSQGPDTQYF. CDR3 coding DNA: TGTGCCAGCAGTTCACAGGGACCAGATACGCAGTATTTT.

In its sample, this clone was seen once. The chain employs TRBV25-1 and TRBJ2-7; perhaps TRBD1 as D (7 bases). The CDR3 runs 15 residues. The germline V and J ends were trimmed by 8 bases and 0 bases, with 17 bases remaining between them. Germline V gene lookup returns CDR1 MGHDK and CDR2 SYGVNS. This chain's CDR3 is CASGWAQGGSYEQYF. CDR3 sequence (DNA): TGTGCCAGCGGTTGGGCGCAGGGGGGCTCCTACGAGCAGTACTTC.